The TCR beta chain under discussion was sequenced for a study of T cells in Graves' hyperthyroidism and ophthalmopathy. This CDR3 is 14 amino acids long. The V end lost 3 bases, the J end lost 4 bases, and 12 bases lay between the germline ends. Germline V gives CDR1 MDHEN, CDR2 SYDVKM. Amplification targeted TCR beta CDR3 regions from RNA transcripts. The study used the HTBI primer set for a first-round RT-PCR of the TCR CDR3. TCRdb reprocessed the multiplex PCR reads with MiXCR, giving one entry per CDR3 protein. Among roughly 700,000 distinct CDR3 sequences listed, 11% to 15% were seen once. Stable Graves' hyperthyroidism meant no ophthalmopathy progression within 18 months. Each 10 ml fresh peripheral blood draw supplied the PBMCs.

The sequence was obtained from a young woman with Graves' hyperthyroidism. Material for sequencing was blood. This chain uses TRBV28 with TRBJ1-2; D remains ambiguous. CDR3 sequence: CASSFTGLGYGYTF. The CDR3 DNA follows: TGTGCCAGCAGTTTCACCGGACTTGGCTATGGCTACACCTTC.